This TCR beta chain is drawn from a study of blood T cells in healthy people across ages. Each sample yielded at least 6 million isolated PBMCs. This clonotype was found a few times. A second 7 to 11 cycle PCR used barcoded and J-beta primers. MiXCR was run by TCRdb on the 5' RACE reads, yielding one entry per CDR3 protein. The sample records more than 1.4 million distinct CDR3 sequences, approximately 42% being singletons. The sequence was collected from a woman aged 18-30 years in good health. The specimen sequenced was blood.

Here the CDR3 reads CASSLNVAGGDIQYF. For the CDR3, the DNA is TGTGCCAGCAGCTTAAACGTAGCGGGAGGGGACATTCAGTACTTC. The V call is TRBV7-2, the J call TRBJ2-4; the match to TRBD2 covers 11 bases. The germline V gene encodes CDR1 SGHTA and CDR2 FQGNSA. V shed 2 bases and J 8 bases; nucleotides not matched to a gene: 5. The CDR3 runs 15 residues.